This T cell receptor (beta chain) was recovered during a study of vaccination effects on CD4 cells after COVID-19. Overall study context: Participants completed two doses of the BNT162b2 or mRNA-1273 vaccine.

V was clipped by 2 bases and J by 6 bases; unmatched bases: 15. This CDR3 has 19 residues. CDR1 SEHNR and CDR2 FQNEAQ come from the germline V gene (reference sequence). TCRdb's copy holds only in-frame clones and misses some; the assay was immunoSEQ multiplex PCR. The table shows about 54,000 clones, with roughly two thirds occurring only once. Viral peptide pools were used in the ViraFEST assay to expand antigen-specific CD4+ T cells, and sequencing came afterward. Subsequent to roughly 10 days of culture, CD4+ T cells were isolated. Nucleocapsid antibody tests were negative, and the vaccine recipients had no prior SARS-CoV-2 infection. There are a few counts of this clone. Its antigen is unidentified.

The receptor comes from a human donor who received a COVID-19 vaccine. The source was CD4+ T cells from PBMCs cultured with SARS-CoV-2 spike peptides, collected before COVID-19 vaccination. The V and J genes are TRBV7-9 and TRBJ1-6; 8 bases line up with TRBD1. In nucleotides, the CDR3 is TGTGCCAGCAGCTTATCCCCGAGACAGGGGCCAGGGATTAATTCACCCCTCCACTTT. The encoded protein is CASSLSPRQGPGINSPLHF.